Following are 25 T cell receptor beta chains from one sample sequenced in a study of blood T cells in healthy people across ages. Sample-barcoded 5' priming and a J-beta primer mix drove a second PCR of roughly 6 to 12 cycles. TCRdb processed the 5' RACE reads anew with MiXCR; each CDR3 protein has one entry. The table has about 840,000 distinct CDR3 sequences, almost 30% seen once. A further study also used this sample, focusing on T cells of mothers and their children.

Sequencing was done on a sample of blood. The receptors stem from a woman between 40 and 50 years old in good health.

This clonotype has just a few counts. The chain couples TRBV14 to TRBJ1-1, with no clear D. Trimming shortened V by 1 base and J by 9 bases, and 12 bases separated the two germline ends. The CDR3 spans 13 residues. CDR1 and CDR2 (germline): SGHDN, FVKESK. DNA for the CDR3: TGTGCCAGCAGCCAAGTAAAAGGCACACAAGCTTTCTTT. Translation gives CASSQVKGTQAFF.

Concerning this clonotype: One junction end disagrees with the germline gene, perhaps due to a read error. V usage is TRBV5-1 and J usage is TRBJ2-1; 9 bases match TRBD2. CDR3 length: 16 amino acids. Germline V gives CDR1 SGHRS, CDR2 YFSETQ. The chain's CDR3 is CASGLALAGSYNEPFF. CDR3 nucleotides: TGCGCCAGCGGCTTGGCCCTAGCGGGGAGCTACAATGAGCCGTTCTTC.

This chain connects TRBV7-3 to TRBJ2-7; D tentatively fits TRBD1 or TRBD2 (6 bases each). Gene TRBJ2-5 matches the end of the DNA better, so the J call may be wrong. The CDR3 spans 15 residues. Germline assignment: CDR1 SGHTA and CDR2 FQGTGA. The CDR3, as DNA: TGTGCCAGCAGCTTATCGGGGGCGGTCAAGGAGACCCAGTACTTC. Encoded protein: CASSLSGAVKETQYF.

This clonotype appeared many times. The DNA of the CDR3 is TGTGCCACCAGCAGTGGGCGGGTCAGAAACTATGGCTACACCTTC. It translates to CATSSGRVRNYGYTF. V gene TRBV15 combines with J gene TRBJ1-2; D gene unclear. The CDR3 is made up of 15 amino acids. Germline values: CDR1 LNHNV, CDR2 YYDKDF (reference sequence). The ends were cut back, 3 bases at V and 2 bases at J, with 13 bases in the middle.

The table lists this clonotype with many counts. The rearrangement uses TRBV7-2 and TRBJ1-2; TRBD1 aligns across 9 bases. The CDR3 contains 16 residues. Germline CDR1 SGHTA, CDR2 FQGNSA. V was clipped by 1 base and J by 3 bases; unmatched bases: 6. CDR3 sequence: CASSLGGTGIDYGYTF. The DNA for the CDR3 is TGTGCCAGCAGCTTAGGCGGGACAGGGATTGACTATGGCTACACCTTC.

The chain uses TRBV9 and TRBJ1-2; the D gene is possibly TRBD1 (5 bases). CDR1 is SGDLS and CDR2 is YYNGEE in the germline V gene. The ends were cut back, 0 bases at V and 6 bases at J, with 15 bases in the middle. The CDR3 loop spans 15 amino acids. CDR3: CASSVGGLAGDGYTF. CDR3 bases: TGTGCCAGCAGCGTAGGGGGCTTGGCAGGTGATGGCTACACCTTC.

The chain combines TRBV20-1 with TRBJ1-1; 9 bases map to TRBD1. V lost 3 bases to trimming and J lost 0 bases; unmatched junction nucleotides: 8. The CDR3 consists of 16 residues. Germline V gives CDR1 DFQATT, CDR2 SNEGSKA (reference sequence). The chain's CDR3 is CSASRDRVGVNTEAFF. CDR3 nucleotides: TGCAGTGCTAGTCGGGACAGGGTAGGGGTGAACACTGAAGCTTTCTTT.

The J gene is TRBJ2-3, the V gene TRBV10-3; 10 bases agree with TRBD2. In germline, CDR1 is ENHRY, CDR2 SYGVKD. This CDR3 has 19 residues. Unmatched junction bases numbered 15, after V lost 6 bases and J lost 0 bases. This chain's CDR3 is CAISAPPSGGSPSTDTQYF. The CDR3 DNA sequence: TGTGCCATCAGCGCCCCTCCTAGCGGGGGATCTCCTAGCACAGATACGCAGTATTTT.

DNA of the CDR3: TGTGCCAGCAGCTTGGGCCCCCAGGGTCAGCCCCAGCATTTT. Protein product: CASSLGPQGQPQHF. The V gene is TRBV7-9, the J gene TRBJ1-5, with D tentatively TRBD1 (5 bases). Germline V gene data show CDR1 as SEHNR and CDR2 as FQNEAQ (reference sequence). The CDR3 length is 14 residues. Deletions cut 3 bases from V and 6 bases from J, with 12 bases between.

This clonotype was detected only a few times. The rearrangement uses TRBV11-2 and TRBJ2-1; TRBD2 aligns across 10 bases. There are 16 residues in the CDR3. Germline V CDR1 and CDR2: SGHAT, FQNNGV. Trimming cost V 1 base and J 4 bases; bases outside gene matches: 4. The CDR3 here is CASSLVTSGEYNEQFF. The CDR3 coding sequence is TGTGCCAGCAGCTTAGTCACTAGCGGGGAGTACAATGAGCAGTTCTTC.

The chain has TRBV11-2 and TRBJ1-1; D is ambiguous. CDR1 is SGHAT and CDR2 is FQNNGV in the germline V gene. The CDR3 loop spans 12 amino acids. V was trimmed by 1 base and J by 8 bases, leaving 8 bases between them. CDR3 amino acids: CASSLVLGEAFF. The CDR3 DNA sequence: TGTGCCAGCAGCTTAGTACTAGGCGAAGCTTTCTTT. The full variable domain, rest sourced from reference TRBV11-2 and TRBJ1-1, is EAGVAQSPRYKIIEKRQSVAFWCNPISGHATLYWYQQILGQGPKLLIQFQNNGVVDDSQLPKDRFSAERLKGVDSTLKIQPAKLEDSAVYLCASSLVLGEAFFGQGTRLTVV.

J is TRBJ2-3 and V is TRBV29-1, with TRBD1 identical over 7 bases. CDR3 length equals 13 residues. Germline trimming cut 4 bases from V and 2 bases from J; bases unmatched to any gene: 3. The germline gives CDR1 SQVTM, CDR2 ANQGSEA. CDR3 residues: CSVVGQTTDTQYF. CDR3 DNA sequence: TGCAGCGTTGTGGGACAGACCACAGATACGCAGTATTTT.

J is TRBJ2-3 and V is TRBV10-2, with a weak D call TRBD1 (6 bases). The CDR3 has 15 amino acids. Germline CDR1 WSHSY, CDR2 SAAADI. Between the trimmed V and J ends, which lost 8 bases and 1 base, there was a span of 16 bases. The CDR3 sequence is CASRPGQGGTDTQYF. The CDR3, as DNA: TGCGCCAGCCGGCCGGGACAAGGGGGCACAGATACGCAGTATTTT.

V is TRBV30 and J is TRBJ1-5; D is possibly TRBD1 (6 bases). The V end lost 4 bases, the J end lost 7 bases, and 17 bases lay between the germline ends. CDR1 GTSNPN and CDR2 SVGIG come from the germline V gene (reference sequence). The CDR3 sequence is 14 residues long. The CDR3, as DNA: TGTGCCTGGAATTCGCAGGGGAGGAACCAGCCCCAGCATTTT. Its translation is CAWNSQGRNQPQHF.

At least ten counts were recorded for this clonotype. For the CDR3, the DNA is TGTGCCAGCAGCTCTCCCCGGACAGGGCGTTACACAGATACGCAGTATTTT. Its translation is CASSSPRTGRYTDTQYF. The rearrangement links TRBV27 to TRBJ2-3; 8 positions agree with TRBD1. Germline CDR1 and CDR2: MNHEY and SMNVEV (reference sequence). J lost 2 bases, V lost 6 bases, and 13 bases had no gene match. CDR3 length: 17 residues.

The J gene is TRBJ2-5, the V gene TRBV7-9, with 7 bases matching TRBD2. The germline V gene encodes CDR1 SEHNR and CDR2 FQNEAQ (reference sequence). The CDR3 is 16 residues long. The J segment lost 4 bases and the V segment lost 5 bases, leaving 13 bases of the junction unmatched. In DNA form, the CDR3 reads TGTGCCAGCAGCCGCCCGGAAGCGGGGAGTCGAGAGACCCAGTACTTC. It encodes CASSRPEAGSRETQYF.

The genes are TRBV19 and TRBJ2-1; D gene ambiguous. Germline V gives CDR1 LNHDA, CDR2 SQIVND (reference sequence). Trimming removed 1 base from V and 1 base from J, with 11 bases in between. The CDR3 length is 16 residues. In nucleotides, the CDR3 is TGTGCCAGTAGTATAGGAGGCAGCCCTTCCTACAATGAGCAGTTCTTC. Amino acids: CASSIGGSPSYNEQFF.

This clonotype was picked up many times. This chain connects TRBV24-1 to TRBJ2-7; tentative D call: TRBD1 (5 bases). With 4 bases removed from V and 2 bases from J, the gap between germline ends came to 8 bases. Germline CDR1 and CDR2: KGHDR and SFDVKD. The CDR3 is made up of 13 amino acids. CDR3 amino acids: CATSDRTTYEQYF. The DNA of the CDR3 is TGTGCCACCAGTGACCGGACAACCTACGAGCAGTACTTC.

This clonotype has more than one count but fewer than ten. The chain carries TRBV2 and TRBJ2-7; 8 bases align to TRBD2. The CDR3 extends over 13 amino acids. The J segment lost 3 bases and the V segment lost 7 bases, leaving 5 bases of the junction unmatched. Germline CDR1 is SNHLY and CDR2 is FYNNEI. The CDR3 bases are TGTGCCAGCAATCCGGGGGGGTACTACGAGCAGTACTTC. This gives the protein CASNPGGYYEQYF.

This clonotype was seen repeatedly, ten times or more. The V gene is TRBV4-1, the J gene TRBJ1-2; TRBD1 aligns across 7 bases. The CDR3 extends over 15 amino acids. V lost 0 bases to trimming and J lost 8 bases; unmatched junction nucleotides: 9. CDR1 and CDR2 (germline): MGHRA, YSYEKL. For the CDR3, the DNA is TGCGCCAGCAGCCAAGAGACAGGGCCCATGCGGGGCTACACCTTC. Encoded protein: CASSQETGPMRGYTF.

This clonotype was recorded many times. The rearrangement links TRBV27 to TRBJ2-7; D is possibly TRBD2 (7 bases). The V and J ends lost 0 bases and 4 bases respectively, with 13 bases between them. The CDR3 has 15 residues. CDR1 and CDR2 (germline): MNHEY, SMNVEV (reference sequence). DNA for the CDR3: TGTGCCAGCAGTTTATCGGTGCGGGGGCGGTACGAGCAGTACTTC. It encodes CASSLSVRGRYEQYF.

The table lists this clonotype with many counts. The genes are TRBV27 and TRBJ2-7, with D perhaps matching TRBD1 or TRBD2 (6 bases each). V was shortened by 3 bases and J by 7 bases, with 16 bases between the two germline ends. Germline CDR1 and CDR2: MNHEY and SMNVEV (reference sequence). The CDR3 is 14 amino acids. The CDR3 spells CASSFSGGFWEQYF. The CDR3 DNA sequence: TGTGCCAGCAGTTTTTCCGGGGGCTTTTGGGAGCAGTACTTC.

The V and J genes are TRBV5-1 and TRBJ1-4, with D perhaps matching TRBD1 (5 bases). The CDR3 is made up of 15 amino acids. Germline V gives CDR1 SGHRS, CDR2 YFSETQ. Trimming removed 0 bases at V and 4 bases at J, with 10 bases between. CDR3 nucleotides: TGCGCCAGCAGCTTGGCGGGGGTAAATAATGAAAAACTGTTTTTT. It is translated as CASSLAGVNNEKLFF.

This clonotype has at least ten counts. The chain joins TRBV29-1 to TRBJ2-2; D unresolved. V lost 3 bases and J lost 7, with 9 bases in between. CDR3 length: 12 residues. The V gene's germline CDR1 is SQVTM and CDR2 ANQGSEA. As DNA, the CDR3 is TGCAGCGTTGACCTATCAGGCGGGGAGCTGTTTTTT. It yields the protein CSVDLSGGELFF.

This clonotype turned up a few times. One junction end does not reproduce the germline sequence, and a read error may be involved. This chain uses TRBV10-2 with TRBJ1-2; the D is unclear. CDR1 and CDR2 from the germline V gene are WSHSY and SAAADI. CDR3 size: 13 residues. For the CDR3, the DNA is TGCGCCAACAGTGATGGCATTAACTATGGCCACACCTTC. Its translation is CANSDGINYGHTF.